This record covers a single TCR beta chain. Its cognate antigen has yet to be identified. Per-base quality was not reported, and no clone a single base away is much larger than it. These reads were obtained on an Illumina HiSeq 1500. The public reads were reanalyzed by TCRdb: fastp trimming at Q25, MiXCR alignment, in-frame beta chains only. For every CDR3 protein sequence, its rows merge into one entry that carries the most common genes and DNA. This sample gives about 680,000 distinct CDR3 sequences in total; more than 20% of them show up just once. 8% of the sample rests with the top ten. The germline V gene (reference sequence) gives CDR1 as SEHNR and CDR2 as FQNEAQ. The junction shows trimming of 4 bases on V and 3 bases on J, and the gene matches do not reach 5 bases of it. Measured from the cysteine to the phenylalanine, the CDR3 is 16 residues long. Of the read, only the CDR3 DNA is kept; its 48 bases are in frame from base 1.

The sample is drawn from a study of T cell repertoires in cytomegalovirus infection (dated by TCRdb to the late 2010s). With respect to the entire study: Because public TCR beta signatures pointed to carriage of CMV infection together with the matching HLA type, the HLA type of each donor mattered for the analysis.

Broad study findings and their caveats: The ex vivo response was dominated by HLA-C-restricted CMV-specific TCR beta clonotypes, which also provided the single most frequent clonotype in two of eight donors. Carriers of CMV infection plus the relevant HLA type were discriminated by the cumulative frequency of public TCR beta family members in the study cohort and in an independent roughly 370-donor cohort.

Material: CD8+ T cells from PBMCs. This TCR derives from a human donor in good health (CMV status not recorded). Some clones in this sample may be carry-over from other donors' samples. Here the chain combines TRBV7-9 and TRBJ2-1, with TRBD2 identical over 11 junction bases. The nucleotides read TGTGCCAGCAGCTCCGGGACTAGCGGCCTCTACAATGAGCAGTTCTTC. Its protein product is CASSSGTSGLYNEQFF.